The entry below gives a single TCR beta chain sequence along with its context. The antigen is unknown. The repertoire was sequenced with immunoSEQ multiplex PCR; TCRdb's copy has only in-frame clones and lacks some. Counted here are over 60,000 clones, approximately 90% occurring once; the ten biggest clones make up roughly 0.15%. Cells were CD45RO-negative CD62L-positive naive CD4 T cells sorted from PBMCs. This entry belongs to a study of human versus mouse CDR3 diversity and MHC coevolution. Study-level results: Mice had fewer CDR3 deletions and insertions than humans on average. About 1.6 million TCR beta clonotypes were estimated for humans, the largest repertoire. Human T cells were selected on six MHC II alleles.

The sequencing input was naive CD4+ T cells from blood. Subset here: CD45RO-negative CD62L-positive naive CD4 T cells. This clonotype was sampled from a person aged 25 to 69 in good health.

CDR3: CASSGTSGRFEQYF. The DNA for the CDR3 is TGTGCCAGTAGCGGGACTAGCGGGAGATTTGAGCAGTACTTC. The chain combines TRBV19 with TRBJ2-7, with TRBD2 matching over 14 bases. Germline assignment: CDR1 LNHDA and CDR2 SQIVND (reference sequence). CDR3 length equals 14 residues. V was pared by 6 bases and J by 7 bases, with 5 bases of the junction left unmatched.